One and the same sample provided the 9 T cell receptor beta chains below, sequenced in a study of blood T cell repertoires in COVID-19. Using immunoSEQ multiplex PCR, the repertoire was profiled, and TCRdb retains in-frame clones only, with some absent. This table holds hundreds of thousands of clones, less than 90% found once. Material: peripheral blood. The receptors were gathered from a woman in her 70s with COVID-19, enrolled during active disease.

The chain joins TRBV11-2 to TRBJ1-6; D remains unclear. Germline assignment: CDR1 SGHAT and CDR2 FQNNGV. The CDR3 loop spans 12 amino acids. Trimming cost V 1 base and J 14 bases, with 9 bases left between them. DNA of the CDR3: TGTGCCAGCAGCTTAGGAGGCGGAGCCCTCCACTTT. Protein product: CASSLGGGALHF.

This clone was counted only a few times. The chain has TRBV19 and TRBJ1-2, with a tentative D call TRBD1 (5 bases). This CDR3 is 14 amino acids long. Germline V lookup: CDR1 LNHDA, CDR2 SQIVND (reference sequence). V was shortened by 4 bases and J by 6 bases, with 15 bases between the two germline ends. The CDR3 coding sequence is TGTGCCAGTAGTACCCTCGAGACAGTTAATGGCTACACCTTC. Translated, it gives CASSTLETVNGYTF.

The V and J genes are TRBV4-1 and TRBJ2-5, with 9 positions matching TRBD2. CDR3 size: 16 residues. Germline values: CDR1 MGHRA, CDR2 YSYEKL. Trimming took 0 bases from V and 5 from J; bases not matched to a gene: 7. The CDR3: CASSQEAGGGLETQYF. The CDR3 DNA reads as TGCGCCAGCAGCCAAGAAGCGGGGGGCGGACTCGAGACCCAGTACTTC.

This clone was seen a few times. The V and J genes are TRBV6-2 or TRBV6-3 and TRBJ1-1; D is unclear. The V and J ends lost 6 bases and 1 base respectively, with 9 bases between them. CDR1 MNHEY and CDR2 SVGEGT come from the germline V gene. The CDR3 is 13 residues long. CDR3 sequence: CASSATENTEAFF. CDR3 nucleotide sequence: TGTGCCAGCAGCGCTACTGAGAACACTGAAGCTTTCTTT.

This chain uses TRBV7-2 with TRBJ2-7, with TRBD1 matching 11 bases. This CDR3 spans 17 amino acids. CDR1 SGHTA and CDR2 FQGNSA come from the germline V gene. With 3 bases clipped from V and 3 bases from J, the junction kept 10 bases outside the gene matches. DNA of the CDR3: TGTGCCAGCAGCTTGAAGGACAGGGGGCTCTGGTACTACGAGCAGTACTTC. This translates into CASSLKDRGLWYYEQYF.

In its sample, this clone was seen a few times. The V call is TRBV7-7, the J call TRBJ2-3, with TRBD1 matching over 10 bases. The germline V gene encodes CDR1 SSHAT and CDR2 FNYEAQ (reference sequence). The length of the CDR3 is 15 residues. The J segment lost 1 base and the V segment lost 3 bases, leaving 1 base of the junction unmatched. The CDR3 nucleotides read TGTGCCAGCAGCTTGACAGGGGGCGGCACAGATACGCAGTATTTT. Amino acid sequence: CASSLTGGGTDTQYF. Drawing the rest from reference TRBV7-7 and TRBJ2-3, the complete variable domain is GAGVSQSPRYKVTKRGQDVTLRCDPISSHATLYWYQQALGQGPEFLTYFNYEAQPDKSGLPSDRFSAERPEGSISTLTIQRTEQRDSAMYRCASSLTGGGTDTQYFGPGTRLTVL.

This chain joins TRBV28 and TRBJ2-7; D perhaps matches TRBD1 (5 bases). The CDR3 is made up of 13 amino acids. In germline, CDR1 is MDHEN, CDR2 SYDVKM. The ends were cut back, 4 bases at V and 0 bases at J, with 7 bases in the middle. This CDR3 is CASSSQGSYEQYF. Here the CDR3 DNA reads TGTGCCAGCAGTTCTCAGGGCTCCTACGAGCAGTACTTC. The full variable domain, in which reference TRBV28 and TRBJ2-7 provide the parts outside the CDR3, is DVKVTQSSRYLVKRTGEKVFLECVQDMDHENMFWYRQDPGLGLRLIYFSYDVKMKEKGDIPEGYSVSREKKERFSLILESASTNQTSMYLCASSSQGSYEQYFGPGTRLTVT.

The V call is TRBV11-2, the J call TRBJ1-2; weak D call: TRBD1 (6 bases). The CDR3 spans 16 residues. V dropped 0 bases and J dropped 3 bases, with 14 bases sitting between them. The germline CDR1 and CDR2 sequences are SGHAT and FQNNGV. CDR3 DNA sequence: TGTGCCAGCAGCTTAGATAGTAGCGCAGGGGACTATGGCTACACCTTC. Protein: CASSLDSSAGDYGYTF.

V is TRBV3-1 (or the pseudogene TRBV3-2) and J is TRBJ1-2; D is unresolved. This CDR3 region has 13 residues. CDR1 LGHDT and CDR2 YNNKEL come from the germline V gene (reference sequence). V lost 1 base, J lost 6 bases, and 9 bases lay in between. As DNA, the CDR3 is TGTGCCAGCAGCCAAGGTTCGGGGAATGGCTACACCTTC. This codes for CASSQGSGNGYTF.